The 23 T cell receptor beta chains below come from one sample, sequenced in a study of OX40 agonist ivuxolimab in advanced cancers. This table comes from immunoSEQ multiplex PCR, and its TCRdb copy is limited to in-frame clones, with some not included. The table records roughly 68,000 clones, 85% to 90% of them present only once. The sample consisted of CD4+ or CD8+ T cells sorted from blood, taken in a trial of the OX40 agonist ivuxolimab. Receptors were obtained from an adult with an advanced solid tumor such as melanoma, head and neck, liver or kidney cancer.

This chain uses TRBV14 with TRBJ2-7; possible D gene TRBD1, 5 bases. This CDR3 region has 16 residues. Germline V gene data show CDR1 as SGHDN and CDR2 as FVKESK. V was trimmed by 0 bases and J by 2 bases, leaving 14 bases between them. The CDR3 here is CASSQEGRAMTYEQYF. The CDR3 nucleotides are TGTGCCAGCAGCCAAGAGGGCAGGGCAATGACCTACGAGCAGTACTTC. Combining the CDR3 with reference TRBV14 and TRBJ2-7 gives the whole variable domain EAGVTQFPSHSVIEKGQTVTLRCDPISGHDNLYWYRRVMGKEIKFLLHFVKESKQDESGMPNNRFLAERTGGTYSTLKVQPAELEDSGVYFCASSQEGRAMTYEQYFGPGTRLTVT.

J is TRBJ1-2 and V is TRBV2; the match to TRBD1 covers 9 bases. CDR3 length equals 16 residues. J lost 7 bases, V lost 5 bases, and 14 bases had no gene match. Looked up from germline, CDR1 is SNHLY and CDR2 is FYNNEI. Here the CDR3 reads CASSSPGQGHRSGYTF. The CDR3 DNA follows: TGTGCCAGCAGTAGCCCGGGACAGGGTCATAGGAGTGGCTACACCTTC.

The chain employs TRBV27 and TRBJ2-7; D is unresolved. CDR3 length equals 15 residues. The germline gives CDR1 MNHEY, CDR2 SMNVEV (reference sequence). The V gene lost 0 bases and the J gene lost 2 bases, with 11 bases spanning the gap. DNA of the CDR3: TGTGCCAGCAGTTTATCGCTGGGCCGGACCTACGAGCAGTACTTC. Amino acid sequence: CASSLSLGRTYEQYF.

This clone was seen only once. The chain joins TRBV27 to TRBJ2-5; perhaps TRBD2 as D (6 bases). This CDR3 has 15 amino acids. The germline CDR1 and CDR2 sequences are MNHEY and SMNVEV (reference sequence). Trimming pared 10 bases from V and 5 bases from J, leaving 23 bases between. The CDR3 region is CATMEGVGRRETQYF. The DNA for the CDR3 is TGTGCCACCATGGAGGGTGTCGGGCGGCGGGAGACCCAGTACTTC.

The rearrangement uses TRBV2 and TRBJ1-4; D is perhaps TRBD1 (5 bases). Germline V gene data show CDR1 as SNHLY and CDR2 as FYNNEI. There are 13 residues in the CDR3. Trimming left V 8 bases short and J 7 bases short, with 14 bases between. The CDR3 loop reads CASSGGLGEKLFF. The CDR3 DNA reads TGTGCCAGCTCCGGGGGACTGGGTGAAAAACTGTTTTTT.

The chain carries TRBV30 and TRBJ2-7; a possible D gene is TRBD1 (6 bases). CDR3 length equals 12 residues. Trimming took 2 bases from V and 5 from J, leaving 10 bases between them. Germline V CDR1 and CDR2: GTSNPN, SVGIG (reference sequence). CDR3 DNA: TGTGCCTGGAGTTTAGGACAGCACGAGCAGTACTTC. Encoded protein: CAWSLGQHEQYF.

The rearrangement uses TRBV27 and TRBJ2-7, with TRBD2 matching 7 bases. The CDR3 covers 14 residues. V dropped 7 bases and J dropped 3; count of bases not matched to a gene: 9. Germline CDR1 and CDR2: MNHEY and SMNVEV (reference sequence). CDR3 sequence (DNA): TGTGCCAGCAAAGGCGGGAGTTATGTCTACGAGCAGTACTTC. It codes for CASKGGSYVYEQYF.

The chain recombines TRBV10-3 with TRBJ1-5; TRBD1 might be the D (5 bases). The CDR3 extends over 15 amino acids. Germline V CDR1 and CDR2: ENHRY, SYGVKD. The V gene lost 0 bases and the J gene lost 1 base, with 7 bases spanning the gap. CDR3 DNA sequence: TGTGCCATCAGTGAGTCGACAGTGAGCAATCAGCCCCAGCATTTT. Translation: CAISESTVSNQPQHF.

The CDR3 reads CASSIDRVETQYF. CDR3 DNA sequence: TGTGCCAGTAGTATCGACAGAGTTGAGACCCAGTACTTC. V gene TRBV19 combines with J gene TRBJ2-5; D is possibly TRBD1 (5 bases). CDR3 size: 13 residues. Germline lookup yields CDR1 LNHDA and CDR2 SQIVND (reference sequence). V was cut by 3 bases and J by 5 bases, with 10 bases left in between.

There are a few counts of this clone. The chain uses TRBV2 and TRBJ2-7; D gene unclear. Per germline, CDR1 SNHLY and CDR2 FYNNEI. This CDR3 spans 9 amino acids. V was clipped by 5 bases and J by 4 bases, with 0 bases between them. CDR3 DNA: TGTGCCAGCAGTTACGAGCAGTACTTC. Translated, it gives CASSYEQYF.

The genes are TRBV5-1 and TRBJ1-3; weak D call: TRBD1 (6 bases). The CDR3 spans 16 residues. Trimming removed 4 bases from V and 4 bases from J, with 18 bases in between. Germline assignment: CDR1 SGHRS and CDR2 YFSETQ. CDR3 sequence (DNA): TGCGCCAGCAGCGCCACAGGGATCGGGTACGGAAACACCATATATTTT. This translates into CASSATGIGYGNTIYF.

In this sample, this clone turned up once. This chain connects TRBV19 to TRBJ1-1, with D unresolved. This CDR3 is built from 14 residues. The germline CDR1 and CDR2 sequences are LNHDA and SQIVND (reference sequence). V dropped 1 base and J dropped 9 bases, with 15 bases sitting between them. The CDR3 protein is CASSIAPRSPQAFF. DNA for the CDR3: TGTGCCAGTAGTATAGCCCCCAGGTCCCCACAAGCTTTCTTT.

V is TRBV6-5 and J is TRBJ2-3, with D perhaps given as TRBD1 or TRBD2 (5 bases each). In germline, CDR1 is MNHEY, CDR2 SVGAGI. This CDR3 spans 13 amino acids. The V and J ends lost 3 bases and 4 bases respectively, with 8 bases between them. CDR3 amino acids: CASSYVGADTQYF. The CDR3 DNA reads as TGTGCCAGCAGTTATGTGGGGGCAGATACGCAGTATTTT.

On this clone: One end of the junction varies from germline; a read error may be responsible. The rearrangement uses TRBV27 and TRBJ2-7, with D possibly being TRBD2 (5 bases). CDR1 MNHEY and CDR2 SMNVEV come from the germline V gene (reference sequence). The CDR3 runs 14 residues. The CDR3 sequence: CANSLRASPYEQYF. CDR3 nucleotides: TGTGCCAACAGTTTAAGGGCTAGCCCATACGAGCAGTACTTC.

The chain carries TRBV7-9 and TRBJ1-4; D gene uncertain. The CDR3 runs 14 residues. CDR1 is SEHNR, CDR2 FQNEAQ, per germline (reference sequence). The V and J ends lost 6 bases and 11 bases respectively, with 19 bases between them. The CDR3 region has the DNA TGTGCCAGCAGGGACGATTCTAGTACTGGTAAACTGTTTTTT. It yields the protein CASRDDSSTGKLFF. Drawing the rest from reference TRBV7-9 and TRBJ1-4, the complete variable domain is DTGVSQNPRHKITKRGQNVTFRCDPISEHNRLYWYRQTLGQGPEFLTYFQNEAQLEKSRLLSDRFSAERPKGSFSTLEIQRTEQGDSAMYLCASRDDSSTGKLFFGSGTQLSVL.

V gene TRBV5-4 combines with J gene TRBJ1-2; tentatively, D is TRBD1 (5 bases). This CDR3 is built from 13 residues. The germline V and J ends were trimmed by 3 bases and 6 bases, with 12 bases remaining between them. Germline-derived CDR1 and CDR2 are SGHNT and YYREEE (reference sequence). The CDR3 bases are TGTGCCAGCAGCTGGGACCTCATCGATGGCTACACCTTC. Protein: CASSWDLIDGYTF.

This chain connects TRBV13 to TRBJ2-1, with TRBD2 identical over 10 bases. The CDR3 is 14 amino acids. CDR1 and CDR2 (germline): PRHDT, FYEKMQ (reference sequence). V lost 4 bases, J lost 4 bases, and 1 base stayed unmatched. The CDR3 loop reads CASSSGLAYNEQFF. The CDR3 DNA follows: TGTGCCAGCAGCTCGGGACTAGCGTACAATGAGCAGTTCTTC.

The chain joins TRBV27 to TRBJ2-7; D call uncertain. The CDR3 sequence is 13 residues long. The ends were cut back, 3 bases at V and 0 bases at J, with 6 bases in the middle. Looked up from germline, CDR1 is MNHEY and CDR2 is SMNVEV (reference sequence). This chain's CDR3 is CASSLQVSYEQYF. The CDR3 nucleotides are TGTGCCAGCAGTTTGCAGGTCTCCTACGAGCAGTACTTC.

This clone was detected once. The rearrangement uses TRBV19 and TRBJ2-5; TRBD2 aligns across 10 bases. CDR1 is LNHDA and CDR2 is SQIVND in the germline V gene (reference sequence). This CDR3 has 16 amino acids. V was clipped by 5 bases and J by 2 bases; unmatched bases: 8. In DNA form, the CDR3 reads TGTGCCAGTAGTCTGGGGACTAGCGTAAAACAAGAGACCCAGTACTTC. This encodes CASSLGTSVKQETQYF.

The V and J genes are TRBV4-1 and TRBJ2-2; no firm D call. Germline values: CDR1 MGHRA, CDR2 YSYEKL. Deletions cut 0 bases from V and 3 bases from J, with 5 bases between. The CDR3 contains 14 residues. Here the CDR3 reads CASSQDSDTGELFF. CDR3 sequence (DNA): TGCGCCAGCAGCCAAGATTCTGACACCGGGGAGCTGTTTTTT.

This sequence joins TRBV11-3 and TRBJ2-1, with TRBD2 identical over 8 bases. The V and J ends lost 3 bases and 4 bases, in that order; junction bases with no gene match: 2. CDR1 is SGHNT and CDR2 is YENEEA in the germline V gene. The CDR3 runs 14 residues. This CDR3 is CASSFAGGYNEQFF. The CDR3 DNA is TGTGCCAGCAGCTTTGCGGGGGGTTACAATGAGCAGTTCTTC.

The chain has TRBV2 and TRBJ2-3, with D unclear. This CDR3 comprises 14 residues. Looked up from germline, CDR1 is SNHLY and CDR2 is FYNNEI. The V end lost 1 base, the J end lost 2 bases, and 7 bases lay between the germline ends. Here the CDR3 DNA reads TGTGCCAGCAGTGAAGGTATCAACACAGATACGCAGTATTTT. Protein product: CASSEGINTDTQYF.

The chain combines TRBV4-2 with TRBJ1-1; D uncertain. Germline lookup yields CDR1 LGHNA and CDR2 YNFKEQ. V lost 0 bases and J 4 bases, leaving 6 bases between the germline ends. There are 13 residues in the CDR3. Written as DNA, the CDR3 is TGTGCCAGCAGCCAAGATCACGGCACTGAAGCTTTCTTT. Protein: CASSQDHGTEAFF.